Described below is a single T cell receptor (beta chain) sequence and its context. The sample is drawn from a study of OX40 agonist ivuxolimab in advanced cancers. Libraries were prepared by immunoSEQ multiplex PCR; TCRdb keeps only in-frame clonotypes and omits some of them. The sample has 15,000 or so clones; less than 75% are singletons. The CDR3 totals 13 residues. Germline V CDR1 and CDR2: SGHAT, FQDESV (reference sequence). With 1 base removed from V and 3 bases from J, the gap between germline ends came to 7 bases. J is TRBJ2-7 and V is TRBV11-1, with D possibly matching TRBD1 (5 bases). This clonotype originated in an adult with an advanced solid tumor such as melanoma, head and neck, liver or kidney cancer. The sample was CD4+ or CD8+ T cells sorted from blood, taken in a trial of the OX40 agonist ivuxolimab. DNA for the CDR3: TGTGCCAGCAGCTTAGGGGGCGGCTACGAGCAGTACTTC. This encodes CASSLGGGYEQYF.